The entry that follows covers one TCR beta chain sequence. The sample originates from a study of blood T cell repertoires in COVID-19. Study background: Material from acute and convalescent COVID-19 was sourced from the United States, Italy and Spain. In each case, the material was cDNA or gDNA derived from T cells, B-cell-depleted T cells, or PBMCs.

Per the original methods: Amplified reference gene primers provided the basis for estimating nucleated cell counts. Here immunoSEQ multiplex PCR was the method, and the copy in TCRdb shows in-frame clones only, minus some. V and J calls and clone size are as listed in that table; D and trimming were resolved from the DNA. The table lists around 140,000 clones, 88% of them singletons. This TCR was sampled from a man aged 65-85 years with active COVID-19. The material sequenced was peripheral blood.

The DNA for the CDR3 is TGCGCCAGCAGCTTGACAGGGTTGGAGAACACTGAAGCTTTCTTT. It translates to CASSLTGLENTEAFF. The chain combines TRBV5-1 with TRBJ1-1; TRBD1 might be the D (6 bases). V dropped 1 base and J dropped 1 base, with 11 bases sitting between them. This CDR3 is 15 amino acids long. Germline assignment: CDR1 SGHRS and CDR2 YFSETQ.